The present entry profiles one T cell receptor (beta chain) with its context. Per germline, CDR1 SNHLY and CDR2 FYNNEI. V lost 4 bases and J lost 0, with 18 bases in between. This CDR3 comprises 18 residues. The sample comes from a study of T cells in Graves' hyperthyroidism and ophthalmopathy. Authors of the study amplified TCR beta CDR3 regions from RNA transcripts. In the first-round RT-PCR of the TCR CDR3, the HTBI primer set was used. One entry per CDR3 protein, called by TCRdb with MiXCR from the multiplex PCR reads. The profile shows 550,000 to 700,000 distinct CDR3 sequences, approximately 15% of them singletons.

Source material: blood. The receptor was derived from a woman between 40 and 50 years old with Graves' ophthalmopathy. This chain joins TRBV2 and TRBJ2-2; TRBD2 is a possible D gene (7 bases). CDR3 residues: CASSGWPSGTPNTGELFF. The CDR3 DNA reads as TGTGCCAGCAGTGGGTGGCCCAGCGGGACACCGAACACCGGGGAGCTGTTTTTT.